This is a list of T cell receptor beta chains from one sample in a study of CD8+ T cells in alopecia areata. Assay used: immunoSEQ multiplex PCR; TCRdb lists only in-frame clones, some missing. The repertoire holds roughly 200,000 clones, more than 55% seen once, with around 5.1% in the top ten. The sample comprised CD8+ T cells sorted from blood. These receptor sequences come from a human donor in good health. Both conserved end residues are part of each CDR3. The order of the fields is J gene, D gene, V gene, clone size, CDR3 protein, CDR3 DNA. The D gene is left open where the match is weak. Where a row states a size, it is once, few, many or the class of an expanded clone; other rows omit it.

J: TRBJ1-2
D: -
V: TRBV29-1
size: -
CDR3: CSVEGNPGGYTF
DNA: TGCAGCGTTGAAGGGAATCCGGGGGGCTACACCTTC

J: TRBJ2-7
D: TRBD1
V: TRBV30
size: few
CDR3: CASRNRDSNYEQYF
DNA: TGTGCCTCCAGAAACCGGGACAGCAACTACGAGCAGTACTTC

J: TRBJ2-1
D: -
V: TRBV5-1
size: -
CDR3: CASSPTGSSYNEQFF
DNA: TGCGCCAGCAGCCCGACAGGAAGCTCCTACAATGAGCAGTTCTTC

J: TRBJ2-7
D: TRBD1
V: TRBV7-9
size: few
CDR3: CASSLPSLGRGRSYEQYF
DNA: TGTGCCAGCAGCTTACCGAGCTTGGGCAGGGGGCGATCCTACGAGCAGTACTTC

J: TRBJ2-7
D: TRBD1
V: TRBV7-6
size: -
CDR3: CASSPGQFYEQYF
DNA: TGTGCCAGCAGCCCGGGACAGTTCTACGAGCAGTACTTC

J: TRBJ2-5
D: -
V: TRBV5-1
size: -
CDR3: CASSLVRAQETQYF
DNA: TGCGCCAGCAGCTTGGTGAGGGCTCAAGAGACCCAGTACTTC

J: TRBJ1-5
D: -
V: TRBV7-8
size: -
CDR3: CASSSGQASQPQHF
DNA: TGTGCCAGCAGCTCGGGACAAGCGAGTCAGCCCCAGCATTTT

J: TRBJ2-2
D: -
V: TRBV13
size: few
CDR3: CASSLGANTGELFF
DNA: TGTGCCAGCAGCTTAGGGGCCAACACCGGGGAGCTGTTTTTT

J: TRBJ1-6
D: -
V: TRBV6-1
size: -
CDR3: CASGASPLHF
DNA: TGTGCCAGCGGGGCGTCACCCCTCCACTTT

J: TRBJ2-5
D: TRBD2
V: TRBV7-6
size: few
CDR3: CASSLTSGAGVETQYF
DNA: TGTGCCAGCAGCTTGACTAGCGGGGCCGGGGTAGAGACCCAGTACTTC

J: TRBJ2-1
D: -
V: TRBV5-6
size: -
CDR3: CASSLGSPYNEQFF
DNA: TGTGCCAGCAGCTTGGGCTCTCCCTACAATGAGCAGTTCTTC

J: TRBJ1-6
D: -
V: TRBV23-1
size: -
CDR3: CASSPREKVHNSPLHF
DNA: TGCGCCAGCAGTCCTCGTGAAAAGGTCCATAATTCACCCCTCCACTTT

J: TRBJ2-7
D: -
V: TRBV5-1
size: -
CDR3: CASSSLDNSYEQYF
DNA: TGCGCCAGCAGCTCCTTGGACAACTCCTACGAGCAGTACTTC

J: TRBJ2-5
D: -
V: TRBV6-5
size: -
CDR3: CASSEGPSQETQYF
DNA: TGTGCCAGCAGTGAAGGGCCGTCACAAGAGACCCAGTACTTC

J: TRBJ2-5
D: TRBD2
V: TRBV27
size: few
CDR3: CASSPDRTSGQTQYF
DNA: TGTGCCAGCAGTCCGGACCGGACTAGCGGTCAGACCCAGTACTTC

J: TRBJ1-2
D: -
V: TRBV29-1
size: few
CDR3: CSALQGLSNYGYTF
DNA: TGCAGCGCCCTACAGGGTCTTTCTAACTATGGCTACACCTTC

J: TRBJ2-1
D: -
V: TRBV11-2
size: -
CDR3: CASSPSGLDNEQFF
DNA: TGTGCCAGCAGCCCGAGCGGGCTAGACAATGAGCAGTTCTTC

J: TRBJ2-1
D: -
V: TRBV20-1
size: -
CDR3: CSARVASEQFF
DNA: TGCAGTGCTAGGGTAGCGTCTGAGCAGTTCTTC

J: TRBJ1-2
D: -
V: TRBV25-1
size: few
CDR3: CATPGCGYTF
DNA: TGTGCCACCCCAGGGTGTGGCTACACCTTC

J: TRBJ1-6
D: TRBD1
V: TRBV4-1
size: few
CDR3: CASSHEGQDNSPLHF
DNA: TGCGCCAGCAGCCATGAGGGACAGGATAATTCACCCCTCCACTTT

J: TRBJ1-2
D: -
V: TRBV29-1
size: -
CDR3: CSVAGSYGYTF
DNA: TGCAGCGTTGCGGGGAGCTATGGCTACACCTTC

J: TRBJ2-6
D: -
V: TRBV5-6
size: -
CDR3: CASKGTGANVLTF
DNA: TGTGCCAGCAAGGGGACTGGGGCCAACGTCCTGACTTTC

J: TRBJ1-1
D: -
V: TRBV5-6
size: few
CDR3: CASSRINTEAFF
DNA: TGTGCCAGCAGCAGGATTAACACTGAAGCTTTCTTT

J: TRBJ2-7
D: -
V: TRBV27
size: few
CDR3: CASSSLTGLPSYEQYF
DNA: TGTGCCAGCAGTTCTCTTACGGGACTCCCAAGCTACGAGCAGTACTTC

J: TRBJ2-5
D: -
V: TRBV2
size: -
CDR3: CASTGIQETQYF
DNA: TGTGCCAGCACCGGGATTCAAGAGACCCAGTACTTC

J: TRBJ2-7
D: -
V: TRBV5-6
size: -
CDR3: CASSFDSEPGYEQYF
DNA: TGTGCCAGCAGCTTCGACAGTGAACCGGGCTACGAGCAGTACTTC

J: TRBJ1-5
D: -
V: TRBV2
size: -
CDR3: CASKAGNQPQHF
DNA: TGTGCCAGCAAGGCAGGCAATCAGCCCCAGCATTTT

J: TRBJ1-1
D: -
V: TRBV7-9
size: few
CDR3: CASSLTNTEAFF
DNA: TGTGCCAGCAGCTTGACGAACACTGAAGCTTTCTTT

J: TRBJ2-1
D: -
V: TRBV6-5
size: few
CDR3: CASSYSRGNEQFF
DNA: TGTGCCAGCAGTTACTCTCGGGGAAATGAGCAGTTCTTC

J: TRBJ2-3
D: -
V: TRBV7-8
size: -
CDR3: CASSLLEGLTDTQYF
DNA: TGTGCCAGCAGCTTATTGGAGGGGTTGACAGATACGCAGTATTTT

J: TRBJ2-3
D: -
V: TRBV9
size: -
CDR3: CASSVFDTDTQYF
DNA: TGTGCCAGCAGCGTATTCGACACAGATACGCAGTATTTT

J: TRBJ1-5
D: TRBD1
V: TRBV19
size: few
CDR3: CASNLDRGQPQHF
DNA: TGTGCCAGTAACCTGGACAGGGGGCAGCCCCAGCATTTT

J: TRBJ1-1
D: -
V: TRBV5-6
size: -
CDR3: CASSYAGSVMNTEAFF
DNA: TGTGCCAGCAGCTATGCAGGGTCCGTTATGAACACTGAAGCTTTCTTT

J: TRBJ2-7
D: -
V: TRBV5-1
size: -
CDR3: CASSLTDSYEQYF
DNA: TGCGCCAGCAGCTTAACTGATTCCTACGAGCAGTACTTC

J: TRBJ1-1
D: -
V: TRBV27
size: -
CDR3: CASSSGLGGHTEAFF
DNA: TGTGCCAGCAGTTCCGGACTCGGGGGGCACACTGAAGCTTTCTTT

J: TRBJ2-4
D: -
V: TRBV4-1
size: -
CDR3: CASSQEVLLSLAKNIQYF
DNA: TGCGCCAGCAGCCAAGAGGTCCTTCTCAGCTTAGCCAAAAACATTCAGTACTTC

J: TRBJ2-3
D: TRBD1
V: TRBV15
size: -
CDR3: CATSTDGQGFTDTQYF
DNA: TGTGCCACCAGCACCGACGGACAGGGGTTCACAGATACGCAGTATTTT

J: TRBJ1-2
D: -
V: TRBV10-2
size: few
CDR3: CASSDLDGGERTF
DNA: TGCGCCAGCAGTGACCTGGATGGAGGGGAGAGGACCTTC

J: TRBJ2-5
D: -
V: TRBV29-1
size: -
CDR3: CSGQFQETQYF
DNA: TGCAGCGGACAGTTCCAAGAGACCCAGTACTTC

J: TRBJ1-4
D: -
V: TRBV6-5
size: -
CDR3: CASSYGQRNEKLFF
DNA: TGTGCCAGCAGTTACGGCCAGCGTAATGAAAAACTGTTTTTT

J: TRBJ2-3
D: TRBD1
V: TRBV11-2
size: -
CDR3: CASSSDTTGGEGTDTQYF
DNA: TGTGCCAGCAGCTCCGACACCACAGGGGGCGAAGGAACAGATACGCAGTATTTT

J: TRBJ2-5
D: -
V: TRBV29-1
size: -
CDR3: CSVETGGLPETQYF
DNA: TGCAGCGTTGAAACGGGCGGACTACCAGAGACCCAGTACTTC

J: TRBJ1-1
D: -
V: TRBV5-1
size: few
CDR3: CASSLGEGAFF
DNA: TGCGCCAGCAGCTTGGGTGAGGGGGCTTTCTTT

J: TRBJ1-2
D: -
V: TRBV4-1
size: -
CDR3: CASSQEAGDYGYTF
DNA: TGCGCCAGCAGCCAAGAAGCGGGGGACTATGGCTACACCTTC

J: TRBJ2-7
D: -
V: TRBV27
size: few
CDR3: CASSFNGPYEQYF
DNA: TGTGCCAGCAGTTTCAACGGGCCCTACGAGCAGTACTTC